This TCR beta chain comes out of a study of CD8 T cells in Susac syndrome. The study's findings and limits: Clonal expansion of Susac CD8+ cells peaked in TEMRA cells, and it also peaked in active patients. Across the total CD8+ repertoires, about 15 Susac-specific public clones were detected, and across the CD8+ TEMRA repertoires, roughly five such clones were detected.

CDR1 is SQVTM and CDR2 is ANQGSEA in the germline V gene. V gave up 4 bases and J gave up 7 bases; unmatched junction bases: 8. The CDR3 contains 14 residues. For this clonotype: Its cognate antigen is unknown.

After extraction with the RNeasy kit, about 0.5 to 1 ug of the RNA was reverse transcribed using random hexamers. The amplification used immunoSEQ multiplex PCR on TCR beta CDR3; it spanned 54 Vbeta and 13 Jbeta. TCRdb independently ran MiXCR on the immunoSEQ multiplex PCR reads; one entry per CDR3 protein. The table lists under 200,000 distinct CDR3 sequences, approximately 95% of them singletons. The chain couples TRBV29-1 to TRBJ2-1; 9 bases map to TRBD2. The TCR was taken from a human donor with Susac syndrome. The sequencing sample was made of CD8+ T cells from PBMCs. For the CDR3, the DNA is TGCAGCGTTGTACGCCTAGCGGGACTGAATGAGCAGTTCTTC. Encoded protein: CSVVRLAGLNEQFF.